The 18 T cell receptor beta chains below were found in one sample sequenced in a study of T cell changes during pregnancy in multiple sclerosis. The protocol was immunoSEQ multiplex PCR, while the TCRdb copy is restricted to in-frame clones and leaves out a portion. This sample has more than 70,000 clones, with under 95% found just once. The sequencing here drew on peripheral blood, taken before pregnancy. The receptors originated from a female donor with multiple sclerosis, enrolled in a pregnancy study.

The CDR3 region is CASSQDGTSGRLEQFF. In DNA form, the CDR3 reads TGCGCCAGCAGCCAAGATGGGACTAGCGGGAGACTTGAGCAGTTCTTC. The gene calls are TRBV4-1 and TRBJ2-1; TRBD2 agrees at 14 bases. CDR1 MGHRA and CDR2 YSYEKL come from the germline V gene. V lost 0 bases, J lost 9 bases, and 4 bases stayed unmatched. CDR3 length equals 16 residues.

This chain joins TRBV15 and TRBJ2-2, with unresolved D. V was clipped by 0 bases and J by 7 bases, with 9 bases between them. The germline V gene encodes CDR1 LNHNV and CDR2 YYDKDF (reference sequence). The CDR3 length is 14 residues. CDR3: CATSRDNGSGELFF. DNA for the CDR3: TGTGCCACCAGCAGAGATAATGGCAGCGGGGAGCTGTTTTTT.

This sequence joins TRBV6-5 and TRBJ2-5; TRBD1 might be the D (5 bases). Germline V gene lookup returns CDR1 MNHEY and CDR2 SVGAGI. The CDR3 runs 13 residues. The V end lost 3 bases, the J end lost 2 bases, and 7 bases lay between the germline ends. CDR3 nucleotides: TGTGCCAGCAGTTATGACAGACAAGAGACCCAGTACTTC. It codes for CASSYDRQETQYF.

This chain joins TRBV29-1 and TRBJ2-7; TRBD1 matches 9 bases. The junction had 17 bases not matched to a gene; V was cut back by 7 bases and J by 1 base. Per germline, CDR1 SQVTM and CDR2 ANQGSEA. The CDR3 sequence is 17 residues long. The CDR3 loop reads CSAVGGQGPYFSYEQYF. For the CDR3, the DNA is TGCAGCGCCGTGGGGGGACAGGGCCCCTATTTTTCCTACGAGCAGTACTTC.

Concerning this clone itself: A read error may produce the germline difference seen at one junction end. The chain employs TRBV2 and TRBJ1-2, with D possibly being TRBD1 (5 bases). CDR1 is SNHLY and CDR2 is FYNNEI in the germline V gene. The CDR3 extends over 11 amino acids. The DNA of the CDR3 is TGTGCCAGCACCACAGTACAGGTGCCGTCCTTC. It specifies CASTTVQVPSF.

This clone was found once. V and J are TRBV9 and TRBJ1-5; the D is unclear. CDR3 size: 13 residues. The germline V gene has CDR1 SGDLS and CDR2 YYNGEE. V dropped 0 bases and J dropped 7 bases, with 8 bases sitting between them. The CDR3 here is CASSVEGGQPQHF. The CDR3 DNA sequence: TGTGCCAGCAGCGTAGAAGGAGGACAGCCCCAGCATTTT.

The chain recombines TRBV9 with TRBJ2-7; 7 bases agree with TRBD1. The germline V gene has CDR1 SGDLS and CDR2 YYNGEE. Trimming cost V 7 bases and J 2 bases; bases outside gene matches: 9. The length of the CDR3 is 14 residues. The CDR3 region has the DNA TGTGCCAGCGCCCCAGACAGGGCAACCTACGAGCAGTACTTC. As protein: CASAPDRATYEQYF. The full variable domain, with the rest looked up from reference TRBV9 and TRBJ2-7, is DSGVTQTPKHLITATGQRVTLRCSPRSGDLSVYWYQQSLDQGLQFLIQYYNGEERAKGNILERFSAQQFPDLHSELNLSSLELGDSALYFCASAPDRATYEQYFGPGTRLTVT.

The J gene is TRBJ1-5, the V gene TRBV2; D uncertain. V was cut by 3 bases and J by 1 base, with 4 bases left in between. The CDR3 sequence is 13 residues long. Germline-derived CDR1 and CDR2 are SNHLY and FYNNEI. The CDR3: CASSDGSNQPQHF. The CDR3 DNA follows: TGTGCCAGCAGTGATGGCAGCAATCAGCCCCAGCATTTT.

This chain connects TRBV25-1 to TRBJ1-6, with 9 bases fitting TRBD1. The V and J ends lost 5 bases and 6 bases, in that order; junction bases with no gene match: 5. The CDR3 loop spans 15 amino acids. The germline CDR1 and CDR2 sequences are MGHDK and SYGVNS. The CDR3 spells CASSPWDRANSPLHF. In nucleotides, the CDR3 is TGTGCCAGCAGTCCCTGGGACAGGGCTAATTCACCCCTCCACTTT.

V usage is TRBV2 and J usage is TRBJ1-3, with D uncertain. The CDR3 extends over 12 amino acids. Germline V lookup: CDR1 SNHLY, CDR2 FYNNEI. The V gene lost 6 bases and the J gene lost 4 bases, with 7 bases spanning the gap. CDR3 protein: CASSRGGNTIYF. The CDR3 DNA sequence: TGTGCCAGCAGCAGAGGGGGAAACACCATATATTTT.

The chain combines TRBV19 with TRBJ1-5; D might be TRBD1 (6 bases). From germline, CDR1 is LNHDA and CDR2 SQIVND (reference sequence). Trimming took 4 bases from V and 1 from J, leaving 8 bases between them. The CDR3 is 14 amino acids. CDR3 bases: TGTGCCAGTAGTACAACAGGGAGCAATCAGCCCCAGCATTTT. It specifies CASSTTGSNQPQHF.

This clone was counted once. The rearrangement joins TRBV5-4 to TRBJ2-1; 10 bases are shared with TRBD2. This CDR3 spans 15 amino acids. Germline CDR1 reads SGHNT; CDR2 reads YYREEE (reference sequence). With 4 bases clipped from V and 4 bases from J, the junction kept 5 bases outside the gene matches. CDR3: CASSPTSGRYNEQFF. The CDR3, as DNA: TGTGCCAGCAGCCCGACTAGCGGGCGTTACAATGAGCAGTTCTTC.

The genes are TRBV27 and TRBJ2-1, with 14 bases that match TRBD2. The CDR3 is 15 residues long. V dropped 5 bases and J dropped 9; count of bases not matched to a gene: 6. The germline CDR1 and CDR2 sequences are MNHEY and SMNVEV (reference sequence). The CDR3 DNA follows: TGTGCCAGCAGTACCGGACTAGCGGGAGGTACTGAGCAGTTCTTC. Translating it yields CASSTGLAGGTEQFF.

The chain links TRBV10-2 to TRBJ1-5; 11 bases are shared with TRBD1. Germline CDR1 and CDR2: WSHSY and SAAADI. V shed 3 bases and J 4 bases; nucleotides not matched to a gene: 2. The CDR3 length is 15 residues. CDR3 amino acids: CASSDGTGGNQPQHF. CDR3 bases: TGCGCCAGCAGTGATGGGACAGGGGGGAATCAGCCCCAGCATTTT.

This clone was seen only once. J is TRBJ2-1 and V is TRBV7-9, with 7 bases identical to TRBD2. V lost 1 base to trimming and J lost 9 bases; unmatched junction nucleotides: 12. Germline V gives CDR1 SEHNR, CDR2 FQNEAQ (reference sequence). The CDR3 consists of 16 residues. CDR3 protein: CASSLVTGGIQFEQFF. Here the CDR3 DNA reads TGTGCCAGCAGCTTAGTGACGGGGGGTATACAATTTGAGCAGTTCTTC.

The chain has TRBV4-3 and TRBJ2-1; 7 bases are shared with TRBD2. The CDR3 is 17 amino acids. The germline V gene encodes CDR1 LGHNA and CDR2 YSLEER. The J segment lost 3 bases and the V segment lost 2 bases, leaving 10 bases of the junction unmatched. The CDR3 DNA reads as TGCGCCAGCAGCCAAAAGATCCGGGGGGTTAACTACAATGAGCAGTTCTTC. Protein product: CASSQKIRGVNYNEQFF.

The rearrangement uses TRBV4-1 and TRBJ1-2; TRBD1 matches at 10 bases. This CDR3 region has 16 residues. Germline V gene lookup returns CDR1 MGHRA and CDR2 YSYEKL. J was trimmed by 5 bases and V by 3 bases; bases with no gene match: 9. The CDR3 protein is CASSHPRQGAGYGYTF. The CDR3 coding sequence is TGCGCCAGCAGCCACCCACGACAGGGGGCAGGTTATGGCTACACCTTC.

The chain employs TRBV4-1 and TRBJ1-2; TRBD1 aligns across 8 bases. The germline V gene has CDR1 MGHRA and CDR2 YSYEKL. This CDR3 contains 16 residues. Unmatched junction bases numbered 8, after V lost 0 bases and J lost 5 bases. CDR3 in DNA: TGCGCCAGCAGCCAAGATCTCCAGGGGGCACCGTATGGCTACACCTTC. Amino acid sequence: CASSQDLQGAPYGYTF.